This T cell receptor beta chain is from a study of T cell clonotyping in hematopoietic cell transplantation. Looking at the study overall: Recipients' pretransplant samples followed cytoreduction.

Germline V gives CDR1 GTSNPN, CDR2 SVGIG (reference sequence). The CDR3 covers 15 residues. V was shortened by 0 bases and J by 7 bases, with 16 bases between the two germline ends. Regarding this clone: What it recognizes is unknown.

Time point given: recipient sample about 28 days before transplant, after cytoreduction. Whole-study results and caveats: No sorting was done, leaving CD4 and CD8 contributions mixed. After transplant, recipient diversity fell while pathologically expanded clonotypes grew through day 180.

Some clones are missing from TCRdb's copy, which holds only in-frame ones; the method was immunoSEQ multiplex PCR. The data show approximately 5,000 clones, 25% to 40% seen once. The sample was peripheral blood mononuclear cells, taken before stem cell transplant. The sequence was collected from a man aged 45-65 years with myelofibrosis. Some clones in this sample may be carry-over from other donors' samples. The gene calls are TRBV30 and TRBJ1-5, with D possibly being TRBD1 (6 bases). CDR3 amino acids: CAWSVRLGARQPQHF. The CDR3 DNA follows: TGTGCCTGGAGTGTACGGTTGGGGGCTCGGCAGCCCCAGCATTTT. The full variable domain, its missing parts supplied by reference TRBV30 and TRBJ1-5, is SQTIHQWPATLVQPVGSPLSLECTVEGTSNPNLYWYRQAAGRGLQLLFYSVGIGQISSEVPQNLSASRPQDRQFILSSKKLLLSDSGFYLCAWSVRLGARQPQHFGDGTRLSIL.